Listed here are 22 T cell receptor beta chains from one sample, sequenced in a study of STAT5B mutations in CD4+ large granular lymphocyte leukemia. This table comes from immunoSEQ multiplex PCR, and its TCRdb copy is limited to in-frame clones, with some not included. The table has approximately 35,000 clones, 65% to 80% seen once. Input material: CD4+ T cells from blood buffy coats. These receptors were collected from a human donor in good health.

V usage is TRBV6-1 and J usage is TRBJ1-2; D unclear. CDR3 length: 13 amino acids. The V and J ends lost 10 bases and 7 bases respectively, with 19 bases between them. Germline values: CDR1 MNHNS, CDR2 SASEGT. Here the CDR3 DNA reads TGTGCCATCTCCGGGTTACCGTTAAGTGGCTACACCTTC. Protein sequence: CAISGLPLSGYTF.

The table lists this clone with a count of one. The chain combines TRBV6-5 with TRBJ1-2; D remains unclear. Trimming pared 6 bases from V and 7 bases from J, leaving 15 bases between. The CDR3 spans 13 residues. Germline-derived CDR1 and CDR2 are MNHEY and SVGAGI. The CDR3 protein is CASSPGSPSGYTF. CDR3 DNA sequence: TGTGCCAGCAGCCCCGGGTCCCCAAGTGGCTACACCTTC.

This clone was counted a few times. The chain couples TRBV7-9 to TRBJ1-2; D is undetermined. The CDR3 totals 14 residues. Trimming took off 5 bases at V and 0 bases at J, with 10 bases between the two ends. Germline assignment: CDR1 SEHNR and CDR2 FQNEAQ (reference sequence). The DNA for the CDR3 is TGTGCCAGCAGCCCACCTCGGCCTAACTATGGCTACACCTTC. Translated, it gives CASSPPRPNYGYTF.

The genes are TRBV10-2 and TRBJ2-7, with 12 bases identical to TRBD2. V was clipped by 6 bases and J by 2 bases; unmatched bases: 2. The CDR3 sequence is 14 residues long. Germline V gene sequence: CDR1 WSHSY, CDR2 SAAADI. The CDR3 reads CASRLAGGPYEQYF. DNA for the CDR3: TGCGCCAGCAGGCTAGCGGGGGGGCCCTACGAGCAGTACTTC.

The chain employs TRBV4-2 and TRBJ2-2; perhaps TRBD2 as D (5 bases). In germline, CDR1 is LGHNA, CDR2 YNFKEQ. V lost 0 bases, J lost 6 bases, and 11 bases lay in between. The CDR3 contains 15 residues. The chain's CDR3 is CASSQDLAGAGELFF. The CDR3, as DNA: TGTGCCAGCAGCCAAGATTTGGCGGGCGCCGGGGAGCTGTTTTTT.

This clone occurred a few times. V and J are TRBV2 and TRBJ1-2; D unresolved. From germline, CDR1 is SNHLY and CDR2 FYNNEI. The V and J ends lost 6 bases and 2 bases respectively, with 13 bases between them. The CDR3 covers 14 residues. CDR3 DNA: TGTGCCAGCAGGGCAACAGCGACCAACTATGGCTACACCTTC. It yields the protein CASRATATNYGYTF.

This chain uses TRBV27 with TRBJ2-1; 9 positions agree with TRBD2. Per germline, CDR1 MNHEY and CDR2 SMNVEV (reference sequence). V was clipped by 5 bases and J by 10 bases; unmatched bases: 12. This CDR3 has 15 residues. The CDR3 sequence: CASSASGVPTGEQFF. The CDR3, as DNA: TGTGCCAGCAGTGCTAGCGGGGTTCCGACCGGGGAGCAGTTCTTC.

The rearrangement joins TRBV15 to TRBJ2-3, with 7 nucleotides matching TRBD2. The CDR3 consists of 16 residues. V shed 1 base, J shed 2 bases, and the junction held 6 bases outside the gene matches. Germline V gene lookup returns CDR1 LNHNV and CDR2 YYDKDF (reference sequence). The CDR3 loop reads CATSRVPSGFTDTQYF. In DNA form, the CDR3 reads TGTGCCACCAGCAGAGTCCCTAGCGGATTCACAGATACGCAGTATTTT.

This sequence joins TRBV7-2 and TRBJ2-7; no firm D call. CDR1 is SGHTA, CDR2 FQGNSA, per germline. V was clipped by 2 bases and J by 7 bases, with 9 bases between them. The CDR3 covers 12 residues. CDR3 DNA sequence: TGTGCCAGCAGCTTAATAGCTGGGGAGCAGTACTTC. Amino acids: CASSLIAGEQYF.

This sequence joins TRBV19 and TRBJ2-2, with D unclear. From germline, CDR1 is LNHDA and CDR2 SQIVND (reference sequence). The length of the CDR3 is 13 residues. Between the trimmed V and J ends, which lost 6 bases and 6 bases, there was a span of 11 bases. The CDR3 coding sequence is TGTGCCAGTAGCCCTTTTCGGTCCGGGGAGCTGTTTTTT. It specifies CASSPFRSGELFF.

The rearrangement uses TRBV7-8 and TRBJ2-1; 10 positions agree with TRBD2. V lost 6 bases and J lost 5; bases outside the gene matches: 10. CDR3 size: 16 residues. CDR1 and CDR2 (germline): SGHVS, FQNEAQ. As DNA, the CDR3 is TGTGCCAGCAGGCGCACTAGCGGGGCTGCTCACAATGAGCAGTTCTTC. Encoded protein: CASRRTSGAAHNEQFF.

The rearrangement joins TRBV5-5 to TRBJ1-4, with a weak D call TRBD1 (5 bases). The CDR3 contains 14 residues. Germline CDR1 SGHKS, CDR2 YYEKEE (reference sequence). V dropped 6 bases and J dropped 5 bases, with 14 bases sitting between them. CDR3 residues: CASNQQAQNEKLFF. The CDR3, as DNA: TGTGCCAGCAACCAACAGGCACAAAATGAAAAACTGTTTTTT.

The CDR3 nucleotides are TGTGCCAGCTCACCTTCGGACAGCCGTGAGCAGTTCTTC. It yields the protein CASSPSDSREQFF. The chain combines TRBV18 with TRBJ2-1; D might be TRBD1 (6 bases). The CDR3 contains 13 residues. V was pared by 3 bases and J by 9 bases, with 12 bases between. Germline CDR1 reads KGHSH; CDR2 reads LQKENI. The entire variable domain, with the rest obtained from reference TRBV18 and TRBJ2-1, is as follows: NAGVMQNPRHLVRRRGQEARLRCSPMKGHSHVYWYRQLPEEGLKFMVYLQKENIIDESGMPKERFSAEFPKEGPSILRIQQVVRGDSAAYFCASSPSDSREQFFGPGTRLTVL.

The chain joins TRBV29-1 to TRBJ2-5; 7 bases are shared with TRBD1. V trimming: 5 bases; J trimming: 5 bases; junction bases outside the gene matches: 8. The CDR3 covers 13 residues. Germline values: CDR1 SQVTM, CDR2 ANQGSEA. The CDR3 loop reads CSVPSTGSETQYF. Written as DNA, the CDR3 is TGCAGCGTTCCATCGACAGGGTCGGAGACCCAGTACTTC.

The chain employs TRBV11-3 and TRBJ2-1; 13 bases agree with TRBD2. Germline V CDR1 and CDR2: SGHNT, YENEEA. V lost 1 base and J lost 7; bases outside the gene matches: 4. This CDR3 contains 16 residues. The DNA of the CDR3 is TGTGCCAGCAGCTTAGGACTAGCGGGAGGTCGGAATGAGCAGTTCTTC. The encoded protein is CASSLGLAGGRNEQFF.

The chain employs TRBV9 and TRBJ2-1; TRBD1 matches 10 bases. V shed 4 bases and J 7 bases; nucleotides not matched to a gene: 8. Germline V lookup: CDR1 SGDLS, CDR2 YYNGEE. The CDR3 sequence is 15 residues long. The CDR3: CASSPGQGGKNEQFF. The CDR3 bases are TGTGCCAGCAGCCCAGGACAGGGGGGCAAAAATGAGCAGTTCTTC.

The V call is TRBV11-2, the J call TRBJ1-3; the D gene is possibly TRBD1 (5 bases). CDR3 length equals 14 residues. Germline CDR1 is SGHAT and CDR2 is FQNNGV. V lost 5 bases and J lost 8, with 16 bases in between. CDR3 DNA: TGTGCCAGCAGCCTTGGGACGGGAGCGGACACCATATATTTT. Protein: CASSLGTGADTIYF.

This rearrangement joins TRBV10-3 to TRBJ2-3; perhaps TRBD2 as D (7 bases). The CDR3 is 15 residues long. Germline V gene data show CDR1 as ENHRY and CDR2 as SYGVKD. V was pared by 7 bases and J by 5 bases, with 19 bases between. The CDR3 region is CAITPGGGGGDTQYF. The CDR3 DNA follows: TGTGCCATCACCCCCGGGGGAGGGGGAGGAGATACGCAGTATTTT.

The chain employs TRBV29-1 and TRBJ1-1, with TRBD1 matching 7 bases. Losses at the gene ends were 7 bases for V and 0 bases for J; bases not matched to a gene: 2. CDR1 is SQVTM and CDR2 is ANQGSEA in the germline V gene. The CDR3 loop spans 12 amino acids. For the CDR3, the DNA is TGCAGCGGAGGGACAGTGAACACTGAAGCTTTCTTT. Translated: CSGGTVNTEAFF.

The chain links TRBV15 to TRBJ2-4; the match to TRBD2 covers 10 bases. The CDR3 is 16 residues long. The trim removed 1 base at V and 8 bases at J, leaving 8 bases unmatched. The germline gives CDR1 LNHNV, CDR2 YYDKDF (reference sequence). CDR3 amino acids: CATSRGQREGRDIQYF. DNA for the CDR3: TGTGCCACCAGCAGAGGCCAGCGGGAGGGCCGGGACATTCAGTACTTC.

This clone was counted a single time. The CDR3 reads CASSLARGTSYEQYF. In nucleotides, the CDR3 is TGTGCCAGCAGCTTAGCGCGGGGGACTAGCTACGAGCAGTACTTC. The rearrangement links TRBV11-1 to TRBJ2-7, with 8 positions matching TRBD2. The CDR3 spans 15 residues. The trim removed 0 bases at V and 3 bases at J, leaving 4 bases unmatched. CDR1 is SGHAT and CDR2 is FQDESV in the germline V gene (reference sequence). Using reference TRBV11-1 and TRBJ2-7 for the parts outside the CDR3, the full variable domain is EAEVAQSPRYKITEKSQAVAFWCDPISGHATLYWYRQILGQGPELLVQFQDESVVDDSQLPKDRFSAERLKGVDSTLKIQPAELGDSAMYLCASSLARGTSYEQYFGPGTRLTVT.

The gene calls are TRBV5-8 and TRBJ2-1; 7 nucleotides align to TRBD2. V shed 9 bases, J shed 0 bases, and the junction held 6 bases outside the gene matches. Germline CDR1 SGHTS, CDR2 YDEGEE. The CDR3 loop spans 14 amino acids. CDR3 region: CANPGGSSYNEQFF. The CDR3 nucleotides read TGTGCCAACCCCGGGGGGAGCTCCTACAATGAGCAGTTCTTC.